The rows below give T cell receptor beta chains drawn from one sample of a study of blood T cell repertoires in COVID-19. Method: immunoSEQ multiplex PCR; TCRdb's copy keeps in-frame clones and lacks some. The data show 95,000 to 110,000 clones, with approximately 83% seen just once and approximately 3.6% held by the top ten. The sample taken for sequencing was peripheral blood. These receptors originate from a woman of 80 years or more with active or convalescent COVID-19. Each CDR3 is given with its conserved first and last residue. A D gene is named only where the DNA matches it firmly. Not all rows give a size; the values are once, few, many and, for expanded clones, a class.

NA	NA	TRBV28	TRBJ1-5	TGTGCCAGCCTTCGGGGTGGCAATCAGCCCCAGCATTTT	CASLRGGNQPQHF
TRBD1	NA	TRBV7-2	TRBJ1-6	TGTGCCAGCAGCAAGGACAGGGCCAATAATTCACCCCTCCACTTT	CASSKDRANNSPLHF
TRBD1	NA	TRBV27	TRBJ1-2	TGTGCCAGCAGTTCACCGGACAGGGATGCTGGCTACACCTTC	CASSSPDRDAGYTF
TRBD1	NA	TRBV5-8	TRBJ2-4	TGTGCCAGCAGGAGAACAGGGGTGGTCAAAAACATTCAGTACTTC	CASRRTGVVKNIQYF
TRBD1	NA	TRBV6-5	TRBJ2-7	TGTGCCAGCAGTACGCGACAGGGCCACGAGCAGTACTTC	CASSTRQGHEQYF
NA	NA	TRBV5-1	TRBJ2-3	TGCGCCAGCAGCCGGACACTGCAGTCAGTCAGCTATTCCACCGCAGATACGCAGTATTTT	CASSRTLQSVSYSTADTQYF
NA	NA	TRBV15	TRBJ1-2	TGTGCCACCAGCAGATCCCGACAGGTCGGAATGGGCTACACCTTC	CATSRSRQVGMGYTF
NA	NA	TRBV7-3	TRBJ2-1	TGTGCCAGCAGCTTAATTGGCGGGGCTGCCTACAATGAGCAGTTCTTC	CASSLIGGAAYNEQFF
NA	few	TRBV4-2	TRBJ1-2	TGTGCCAGCAGCCAAGCTGACAGCTATGGCTACACCTTC	CASSQADSYGYTF
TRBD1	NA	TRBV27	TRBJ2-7	TGTGCCAGCAGTTTAAGGGGACAGGGTTCCTACGAGCAGTACTTC	CASSLRGQGSYEQYF
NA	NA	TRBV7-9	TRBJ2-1	TGTGCCAGCAGTAGCGGCGGGATTGCTTACAATGAGCAGTTCTTC	CASSSGGIAYNEQFF
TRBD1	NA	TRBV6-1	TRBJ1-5	TGTGCCAGCAGCGAACAGGGGCCAAATAGCAATCAGCCCCAGCATTTT	CASSEQGPNSNQPQHF
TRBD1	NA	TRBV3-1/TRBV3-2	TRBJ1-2	TGTGCCAGCAGCCGGGGACAGGGGGAGTCTGGCTACACCTTC	CASSRGQGESGYTF
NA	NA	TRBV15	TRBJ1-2	TGTGCCACCAGCAGAGGTGGAGAACATGGCTACACCTTC	CATSRGGEHGYTF
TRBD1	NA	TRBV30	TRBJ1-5	TGTGCCTGGACCGCGACAGGGGGTGGTCAGCCCCAGCATTTT	CAWTATGGGQPQHF
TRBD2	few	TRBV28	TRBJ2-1	TGTGCCAGCAGTTCCCTCATAGGACTAGCAGATGAGCAGTTCTTC	CASSSLIGLADEQFF
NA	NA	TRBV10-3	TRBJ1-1	TGTGCCATCAATCAGGGTTTCCCATTGAACACTGAAGCTTTCTTT	CAINQGFPLNTEAFF
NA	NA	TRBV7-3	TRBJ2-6	TGTGCCAGCAGCTTCGAGGGCTCTGGGGCCAACGTCCTGACTTTC	CASSFEGSGANVLTF
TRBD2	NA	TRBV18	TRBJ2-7	TGTGCCAGCTCATCTAGCGGGAGGGCCTTTTACGAGCAGTACTTC	CASSSSGRAFYEQYF
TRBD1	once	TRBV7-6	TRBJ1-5	TGTGCCAGCAGCTTAGGGACAGGGTATCCGCCCCAGCATTTT	CASSLGTGYPPQHF
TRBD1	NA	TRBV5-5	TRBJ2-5	TGTGCCAGCACCGGGACAGGGATGGGCCAAGAGACCCAGTACTTC	CASTGTGMGQETQYF
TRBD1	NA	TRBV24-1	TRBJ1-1	TGTGCCACCAGTGAACGCGACAGGGGTCGGGCTTTCTTT	CATSERDRGRAFF
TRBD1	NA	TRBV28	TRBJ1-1	TGTGCCAGCAGTTGGGGGACAGGGGTGGGGACTGAAGCTTTCTTT	CASSWGTGVGTEAFF
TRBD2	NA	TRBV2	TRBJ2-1	TGTGCCAGCAGTTTACTTAGCGGGGGGGCGGGTAATGAGCAGTTCTTC	CASSLLSGGAGNEQFF
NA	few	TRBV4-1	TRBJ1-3	TGCGCCAGCAGCCAAGGGGCATTAAGGGGTCTCTCTGGAAACACCATATATTTT	CASSQGALRGLSGNTIYF
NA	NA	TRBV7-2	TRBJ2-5	TGTGCCAGCAGCTCAAACAGCGGTCGCGTGGACCAGTACTTC	CASSSNSGRVDQYF
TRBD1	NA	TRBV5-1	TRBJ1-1	TGCGCCAGCAGCTTGGTAAGCTCTGGGACAGGGCGGAACACTGAAGCTTTCTTT	CASSLVSSGTGRNTEAFF
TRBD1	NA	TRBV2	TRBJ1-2	TGTGCCAGCAGTAGGACAGGGACGCGTGGCTACACCTTC	CASSRTGTRGYTF
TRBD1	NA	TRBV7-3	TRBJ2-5	TGTGCCAGCAGCTTAATGGGGACAGCGCAAGAGACCCAGTACTTC	CASSLMGTAQETQYF
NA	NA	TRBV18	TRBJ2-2	TGTGCCAGCTCACCGTTCGTCCATAAGGGGGCCGGGGAGCTGTTTTTT	CASSPFVHKGAGELFF
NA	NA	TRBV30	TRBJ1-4	TGTGCCTGGAGTGGCGTGGGCAAAGGTGAAAAACTGTTTTTT	CAWSGVGKGEKLFF
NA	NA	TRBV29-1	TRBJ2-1	TGCAGCGTCTGGTCGGCGGGTCCTCTTGAGCAGTTCTTC	CSVWSAGPLEQFF
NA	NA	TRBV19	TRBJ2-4	TGTGCCAGTGGCAAACCCCGGGGCGGGGAAGACATTCAGTACTTC	CASGKPRGGEDIQYF
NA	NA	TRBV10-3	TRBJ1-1	TGTGCCATCAGCGAAAGTAACAAGAACACTGAAGCTTTCTTT	CAISESNKNTEAFF
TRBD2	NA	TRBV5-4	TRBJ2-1	TGTGCCAGCAGCTCCGGACTAGCGGGCAATGAGCAGTTCTTC	CASSSGLAGNEQFF
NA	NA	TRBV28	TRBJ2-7	TGTGCCAGCAGTAACCGGGACTTCTTATCCTACGAGCAGTACTTC	CASSNRDFLSYEQYF
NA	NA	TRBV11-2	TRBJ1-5	TGTGCCAGCAGCTTAGTAAATCAGCCCCAGCATTTT	CASSLVNQPQHF
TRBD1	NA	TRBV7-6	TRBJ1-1	TGTGCCAGCAGCTTAGTTGGGACAGGGGCTGGGAACACTGAAGCTTTCTTT	CASSLVGTGAGNTEAFF
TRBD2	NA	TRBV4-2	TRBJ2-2	TGTGCCAGCAGCCAAAAGGGTGGCGGGAGGGCCGGGGAGCTGTTTTTT	CASSQKGGGRAGELFF
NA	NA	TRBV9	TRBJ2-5	TGTGCCAGCAGCGTAGAGGAGCTCTCCGGGGAGACCCAGTACTTC	CASSVEELSGETQYF
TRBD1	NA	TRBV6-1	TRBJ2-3	TGTGCCAGCAGTGAACCCTCGGGACAGCCCACAGATACGCAGTATTTT	CASSEPSGQPTDTQYF
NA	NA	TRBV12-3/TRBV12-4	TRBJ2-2	TGTGCCGGACGGGATGGGCCCGGGGAGCTGTTTTTT	CAGRDGPGELFF
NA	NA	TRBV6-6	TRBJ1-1	TGTGCCAGCAGTTACTCGATGTCCAGGGAGGGAGTTGAAGCTTTCTTT	CASSYSMSREGVEAFF
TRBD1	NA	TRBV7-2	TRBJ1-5	TGTGCCAGCAGCATGACAGGGGAGGGTCAGCCCCAGCATTTT	CASSMTGEGQPQHF